This T cell receptor beta chain was documented in a study of T cells and copy number aberrations in small-cell lung cancer (TCRdb year 2021). About the investigation overall: To relate T cell metrics to mutations and copy number aberrations, the same tumor regions underwent both TCR repertoire sequencing and whole-exome sequencing. Tumor TCR data were available for some 16 patients, and some 15 patients had TCR data from both tumor and normal tissue. What the study reported, not specific to this receptor: The study was limited by a small sample size because surgical resection is uncommon in small-cell lung cancer, and validation of the findings is required. Lower T-cell density, richness and clonality were observed in tumors than in adjacent lung tissue, although the difference in density was not significant. All specimens were formalin-fixed paraffin-embedded tissue, which is known to introduce sequencing artifacts. A negative correlation was found between higher copy number aberration burden and tumor T-cell density, richness and clonality. High heterogeneity of the TCR repertoire was observed across regions, with roughly 75-97.7% of clones restricted to a single region, representing a lower overlap than in localized NSCLC.

Using multiplexed V- and J-gene primers, the immunoSEQ hsTCRB Kit amplified TCR-beta CDR3 regions from genomic DNA. Unique DNA barcodes were added in a second PCR, and the samples were pooled together with a negative control and a positive control. Pooled TCR-beta libraries were sequenced on an Illumina MiSeq with a 150-cycle paired-end protocol. The paper's data handling went like this. Adaptive Biotechnologies processed the raw sequencing data into a report containing normalized, annotated TCR-beta repertoires. T-cell density was computed as TCR-beta templates normalized to usable DNA, which was estimated by amplifying housekeeping genes. Richness counted unique rearrangements, and clonality was defined as 1 minus Pielou's evenness. Three measures quantified intratumor TCR heterogeneity between regions: the Jaccard index, the Morisita overlap index, and the proportion of shared top-20 clonotypes. TCRdb retrieved this table from immuneACCESS and kept in-frame rearrangements only. Not all clones are present; in checked studies, unresolved V genes account for under half, and no reason is known for the remainder. V and J calls and clone size are given by that table; D and trimming were obtained from the DNA. Within this sample are some 1,000 clones, with roughly 93% of them counted one time only. 2.1% of the sample belongs to the ten largest clones.

The donors were limited-stage small-cell lung cancer patients who had surgical resection in Hangzhou, China, between about 2008 and 2020. Every donor went straight to surgery with no preoperative chemotherapy or radiotherapy, and no donor was given immunotherapy either before or after surgery. Each of the 20 or so patients in the sequenced cohort was a smoker or a heavy second-hand smoker. To represent spatial heterogeneity of the primary tumors, three regions were collected from each tumor FFPE block using a grid approach. Tumor regions were macrodissected for enrichment of malignant cells, and only regions expected to yield at least 150 ng DNA were selected. To characterize heterogeneity of the T cell repertoire, the study applied multi-region TCR-beta sequencing to resected limited-stage small-cell lung cancers and to tumor-adjacent lung tissue. Genomic DNA was extracted from FFPE tissue using the AllPrep DNA/RNA FFPE Kit (Qiagen).

Worth noting for this clone: What this receptor recognizes is not known. Per-nucleotide qualities are absent, and no much larger clonotype sits a single base away.

V is shortened by 7 bases, J by 8 bases, and the region joining them spans 20 bases. Taken from the germline V gene, the CDR1 and CDR2 loops are SNHLY and FYNNEI. The CDR3 runs 14 amino acids, cysteine and phenylalanine included. Only the CDR3 DNA is retained, 42 bases long and in frame from the first base. This receptor was taken from a woman in her forties or fifties with small cell lung cancer. Sequencing input: tumor tissue. This chain is built from TRBV2 and TRBJ1-2; TRBD1 is a possible D gene, resting on 5 matching bases. The CDR3 corresponds to CASTYDRRYGGYTF. The DNA sequence is TGTGCCAGCACGTACGACAGACGTTACGGCGGCTACACCTTC.